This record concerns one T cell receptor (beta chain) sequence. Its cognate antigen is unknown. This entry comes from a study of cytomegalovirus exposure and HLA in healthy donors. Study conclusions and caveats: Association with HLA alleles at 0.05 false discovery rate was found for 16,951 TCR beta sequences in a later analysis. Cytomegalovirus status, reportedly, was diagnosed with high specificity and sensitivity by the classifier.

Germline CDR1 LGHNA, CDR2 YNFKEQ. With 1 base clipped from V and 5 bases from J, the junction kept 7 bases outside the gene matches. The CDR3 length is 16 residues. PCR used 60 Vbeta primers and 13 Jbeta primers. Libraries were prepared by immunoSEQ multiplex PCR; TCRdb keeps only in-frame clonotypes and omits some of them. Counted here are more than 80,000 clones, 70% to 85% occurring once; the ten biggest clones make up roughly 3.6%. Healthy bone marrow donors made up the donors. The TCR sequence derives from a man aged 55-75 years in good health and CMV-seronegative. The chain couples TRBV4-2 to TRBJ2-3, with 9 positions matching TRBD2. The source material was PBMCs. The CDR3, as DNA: TGTGCCAGCAGCCAAGGGGAGCGGGGGGTTCTAGATACGCAGTATTTT. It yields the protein CASSQGERGVLDTQYF.